This is a list of T cell receptor beta chains from one sample in a study of blood T cell repertoires in COVID-19. Only in-frame clones appear in the TCRdb table, and some are missing; sequencing was by immunoSEQ multiplex PCR. Of 200,000 to 250,000 clones in the sample, about 76% were seen once. Material for sequencing was PBMCs or T cells enriched from blood (not recorded which). The receptors come from a woman in her forties or fifties with acute COVID-19. Both conserved end residues are part of each CDR3. Each record gives: D gene, V gene, clone size, J gene, CDR3 protein, CDR3 DNA. The D gene is left open where the match is weak. Size values are once, few and many counts, or a class for expanded clones, and some rows have none.

d_gene: TRBD1; v_gene: TRBV7-2; abundance: NA; j_gene: TRBJ2-7; CDR3aa: CASSLAGTGAYEQYF; CDR3nt: TGTGCCAGCAGCTTAGCGGGGACAGGGGCCTACGAGCAGTACTTC
d_gene: NA; v_gene: TRBV3-1/TRBV3-2; abundance: NA; j_gene: TRBJ2-2; CDR3aa: CASSHLENTGELFF; CDR3nt: TGTGCCAGCAGCCATCTAGAGAACACCGGGGAGCTGTTTTTT
d_gene: TRBD1; v_gene: TRBV10-3; abundance: NA; j_gene: TRBJ1-4; CDR3aa: CATLPGGTENEKLFF; CDR3nt: TGTGCCACACTACCCGGAGGGACAGAGAATGAAAAACTGTTTTTT
d_gene: TRBD1; v_gene: TRBV2; abundance: NA; j_gene: TRBJ1-1; CDR3aa: CASSGGQGSTNSMNTEAFF; CDR3nt: TGTGCCAGCAGCGGGGGACAGGGGTCTACAAATTCCATGAACACTGAAGCTTTCTTT
d_gene: TRBD2; v_gene: TRBV19; abundance: NA; j_gene: TRBJ2-1; CDR3aa: CATSSGTYNEQFF; CDR3nt: TGTGCCACCTCTAGCGGGACTTACAATGAGCAGTTCTTC
d_gene: NA; v_gene: TRBV4-1; abundance: NA; j_gene: TRBJ2-1; CDR3aa: CASSQDGGNSYNEQFF; CDR3nt: TGCGCCAGCAGCCAAGACGGAGGGAACTCCTACAATGAGCAGTTCTTC
d_gene: TRBD2; v_gene: TRBV24-1; abundance: NA; j_gene: TRBJ2-1; CDR3aa: CATSDLRLAGYNEQFF; CDR3nt: TGTGCCACCAGTGATTTGCGACTAGCGGGCTACAATGAGCAGTTCTTC
d_gene: TRBD1; v_gene: TRBV3-1/TRBV3-2; abundance: NA; j_gene: TRBJ2-7; CDR3aa: CASSPPGTGDHEQYF; CDR3nt: TGTGCCAGCAGCCCCCCCGGGACAGGGGACCACGAGCAGTACTTC
d_gene: NA; v_gene: TRBV5-1; abundance: NA; j_gene: TRBJ1-4; CDR3aa: CASSSSAVGNEKLFF; CDR3nt: TGCGCCAGCAGCTCTAGCGCCGTAGGGAATGAAAAACTGTTTTTT
d_gene: TRBD1; v_gene: TRBV11-2; abundance: NA; j_gene: TRBJ2-7; CDR3aa: CASSSGTGGPYEQYF; CDR3nt: TGTGCCAGCAGCTCCGGGACAGGGGGCCCGTACGAGCAGTACTTC
d_gene: TRBD2; v_gene: TRBV6-2/TRBV6-3; abundance: NA; j_gene: TRBJ2-7; CDR3aa: CASSIGLAGRIPYEQYF; CDR3nt: TGTGCCAGCAGCATCGGACTAGCGGGAAGGATCCCCTACGAGCAGTACTTC
d_gene: TRBD1; v_gene: TRBV9; abundance: NA; j_gene: TRBJ2-2; CDR3aa: CASSALIGQGNTGELFF; CDR3nt: TGTGCCAGCAGCGCCCTGATTGGACAGGGGAACACCGGGGAGCTGTTTTTT
d_gene: TRBD1; v_gene: TRBV19; abundance: NA; j_gene: TRBJ2-7; CDR3aa: CASRPSGQLSEQYF; CDR3nt: TGTGCCAGTAGACCCTCGGGACAGCTAAGCGAGCAGTACTTC
d_gene: NA; v_gene: TRBV3-1/TRBV3-2; abundance: once; j_gene: TRBJ1-4; CDR3aa: CASSQAGRFATNEKLFF; CDR3nt: TGTGCCAGCAGCCAAGCCGGGAGGTTTGCAACTAATGAAAAACTGTTTTTT
d_gene: NA; v_gene: TRBV6-2/TRBV6-3; abundance: NA; j_gene: TRBJ2-3; CDR3aa: CASSYVVAESYRRTDTQYF; CDR3nt: TGTGCCAGCAGTTACGTGGTGGCGGAATCTTACAGGCGCACAGATACGCAGTATTTT
d_gene: NA; v_gene: TRBV7-2; abundance: once; j_gene: TRBJ2-5; CDR3aa: CASSLVRGGETQYF; CDR3nt: TGTGCCAGCAGCTTAGTTAGGGGGGGAGAGACCCAGTACTTC
d_gene: NA; v_gene: TRBV18; abundance: NA; j_gene: TRBJ1-5; CDR3aa: CASSEGQNQPQHF; CDR3nt: TGTGCCAGCTCCGAGGGTCAAAACCAGCCCCAGCATTTT
d_gene: TRBD1; v_gene: TRBV27; abundance: NA; j_gene: TRBJ2-7; CDR3aa: CASSLAGDSYEQYF; CDR3nt: TGTGCCAGCAGTTTAGCCGGGGACAGTTACGAGCAGTACTTC
d_gene: TRBD1; v_gene: TRBV19; abundance: once; j_gene: TRBJ2-3; CDR3aa: CASSDRGSSTDTQYF; CDR3nt: TGTGCCAGCAGTGACAGGGGGAGTAGCACAGATACGCAGTATTTT
d_gene: NA; v_gene: TRBV5-1; abundance: NA; j_gene: TRBJ2-1; CDR3aa: CASSTPESGNNEQFF; CDR3nt: TGCGCCAGCAGCACCCCCGAATCGGGAAACAATGAGCAGTTCTTC
d_gene: TRBD1; v_gene: TRBV4-3; abundance: NA; j_gene: TRBJ2-3; CDR3aa: CASSRQAAAGQGMSDTQYF; CDR3nt: TGCGCCAGCAGCCGTCAGGCGGCCGCGGGACAGGGTATGTCCGATACGCAGTATTTT
d_gene: TRBD1; v_gene: TRBV9; abundance: NA; j_gene: TRBJ1-6; CDR3aa: CASSVTGAYNSPLHF; CDR3nt: TGTGCCAGCAGCGTGACAGGGGCGTATAATTCACCCCTCCACTTT